This T cell receptor beta chain was captured by sequencing in a study of T cells in Graves' hyperthyroidism and ophthalmopathy. For ophthalmopathy patients, the Clinical Activity Score was at least 3 and the NOSPECS grade at least 4; duration was under 3 months. Diagnosis rested on symptoms, serum thyroxine and TRAb, thyroid ultrasound, and orbital computed tomography. This clonotype was detected ten times or more. What was amplified from RNA transcripts were TCR beta CDR3 regions. Researchers ran a first-round RT-PCR on the TCR CDR3 using the HTBI primer set. TCRdb re-analysed the multiplex PCR reads in MiXCR, keeping a single row per CDR3 protein. The profile shows 200,000 to 250,000 distinct CDR3 sequences, about 15% of them singletons. The CDR3 has 15 amino acids. Germline V gives CDR1 SGHTA, CDR2 FQGNSA. V lost 5 bases and J lost 3, with 13 bases in between.

Sample: blood. This TCR was sampled from a woman younger than 35 with Graves' ophthalmopathy. The chain uses TRBV7-2 and TRBJ1-4; D gene ambiguous. CDR3 in DNA: TGTGCCAGCAGCCCCCGGGGAGGGCCTAATGAAAAACTGTTTTTT. Residues: CASSPRGGPNEKLFF. Full variable domain (remainder filled in from reference TRBV7-2 and TRBJ1-4): GAGVSQSPSNKVTEKGKDVELRCDPISGHTALYWYRQSLGQGLEFLIYFQGNSAPDKSGLPSDRFSAERTGGSVSTLTIQRTQQEDSAVYLCASSPRGGPNEKLFFGSGTQLSVL.